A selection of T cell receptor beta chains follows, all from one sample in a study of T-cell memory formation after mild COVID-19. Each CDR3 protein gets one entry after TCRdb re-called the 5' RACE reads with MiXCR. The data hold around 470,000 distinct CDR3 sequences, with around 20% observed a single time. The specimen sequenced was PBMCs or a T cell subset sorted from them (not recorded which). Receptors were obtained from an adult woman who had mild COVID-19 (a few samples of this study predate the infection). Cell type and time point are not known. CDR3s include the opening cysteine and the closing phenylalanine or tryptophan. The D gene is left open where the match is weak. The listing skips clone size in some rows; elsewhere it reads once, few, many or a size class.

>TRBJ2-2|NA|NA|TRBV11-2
CASRKDSTNTGELFF
TGTGCCAGCAGAAAGGACAGCACGAACACCGGGGAGCTGTTTTTT
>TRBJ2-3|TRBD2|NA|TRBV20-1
CSAAGANTDTQYF
TGCAGTGCGGCGGGAGCTAACACAGATACGCAGTATTTT
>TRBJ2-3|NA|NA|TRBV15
CATSRDSVAGLGTDTQYF
TGTGCCACCAGCAGAGATTCAGTTGCGGGTCTGGGCACAGATACGCAGTATTTT
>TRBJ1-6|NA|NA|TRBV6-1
CASCRHEDSPLHF
TGTGCCAGCTGCAGACATGAGGATTCACCCCTCCACTTT
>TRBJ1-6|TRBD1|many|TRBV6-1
CASRTGTAYNSPLHF
TGTGCCAGCAGAACCGGGACAGCCTATAATTCACCCCTCCACTTT
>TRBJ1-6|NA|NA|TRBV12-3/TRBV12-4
CASSSLYHSPLHF
TGTGCCAGCAGTTCACTCTACCATTCACCCCTCCACTTT
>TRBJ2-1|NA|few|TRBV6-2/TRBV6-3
CASSSSGTPLNEQFF
TGTGCCAGCAGTTCCTCCGGGACTCCCCTCAATGAGCAGTTCTTC
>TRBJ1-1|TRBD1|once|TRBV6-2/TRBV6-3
CASRETGQDTEAFF
TGTGCCAGCAGGGAGACAGGGCAGGACACTGAAGCTTTCTTT
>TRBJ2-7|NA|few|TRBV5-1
CASSLSRGGYEQYF
TGCGCCAGCAGCTTGTCCAGGGGAGGATACGAGCAGTACTTC
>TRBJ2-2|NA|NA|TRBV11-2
CASSFKARVSGELFF
TGTGCCAGCAGCTTTAAAGCCCGGGTCTCCGGGGAGCTGTTTTTT
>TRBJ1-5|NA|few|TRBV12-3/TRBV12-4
CASSFASQGNQPQHF
TGTGCCAGCAGTTTTGCGTCCCAGGGGAATCAGCCCCAGCATTTT
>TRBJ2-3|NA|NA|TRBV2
CASSGDDTDTQYF
TGTGCCAGCAGTGGGGACGACACAGATACGCAGTATTTT
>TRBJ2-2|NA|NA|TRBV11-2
CASRPEGPIFGELFF
TGTGCCAGCAGGCCGGAGGGCCCTATATTCGGGGAGCTGTTTTTT
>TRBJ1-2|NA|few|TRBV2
CATMKEGYGGYTF
TGTGCCACCATGAAGGAGGGATACGGTGGCTACACCTTC
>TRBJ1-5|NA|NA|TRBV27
CASSFTIRRPQHF
TGTGCCAGCAGTTTCACGATCCGGCGGCCCCAGCATTTT
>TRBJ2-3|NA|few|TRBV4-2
CASSQTPDTQYF
TGTGCCAGCAGCCAGACACCCGATACGCAGTATTTT
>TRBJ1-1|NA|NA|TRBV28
CASSNRRDLSRAFF
TGTGCCAGCAGCAACCGCCGGGACCTCTCTCGGGCTTTCTTT
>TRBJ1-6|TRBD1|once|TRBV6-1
CASSTRTGISPLHF
TGTGCCAGCAGTACCCGGACAGGGATTTCACCCCTCCACTTT
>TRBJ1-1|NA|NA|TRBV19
CASSIKGLSEAFF
TGTGCCAGTAGTATTAAGGGGCTGAGTGAAGCTTTCTTT
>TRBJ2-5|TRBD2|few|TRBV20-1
CSARARVRTSGGGTKETQYF
TGCAGTGCTAGAGCCCGAGTCCGGACTAGCGGGGGAGGAACCAAAGAGACCCAGTACTTC
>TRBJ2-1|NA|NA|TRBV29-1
CSASRGARLVYNEQFF
TGCAGCGCGTCCAGGGGGGCCAGACTCGTCTACAATGAGCAGTTCTTC
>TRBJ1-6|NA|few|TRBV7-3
CASSSRPALTVNNSPLHF
TGTGCCAGCAGCTCCCGGCCCGCCTTGACAGTTAATAATTCACCCCTCCACTTT
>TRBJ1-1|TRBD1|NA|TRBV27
CASTVGQGATEAFF
TGTGCCAGCACAGTGGGACAGGGGGCGACTGAAGCTTTCTTT
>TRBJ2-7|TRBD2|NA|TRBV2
CASNAGGKYEQYF
TGTGCCAGCAACGCGGGGGGAAAATACGAGCAGTACTTC
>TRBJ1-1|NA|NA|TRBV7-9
CASSLPPRTEAFF
TGTGCCAGCAGCTTACCCCCCCGCACTGAAGCTTTCTTT
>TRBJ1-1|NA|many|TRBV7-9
CASSPTGMNTEAFF
TGTGCCAGCAGTCCGACAGGAATGAACACTGAAGCTTTCTTT
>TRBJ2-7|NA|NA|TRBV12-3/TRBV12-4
CASSFGQLYEQYF
TGTGCCAGCAGTTTCGGGCAGCTCTACGAGCAGTACTTC
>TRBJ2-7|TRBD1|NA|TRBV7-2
CASSPQGQSYEQYF
TGTGCCAGCAGCCCCCAGGGACAGTCCTACGAGCAGTACTTC
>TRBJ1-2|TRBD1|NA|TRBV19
CATRQGGYGYTF
TGTGCCACCAGGCAGGGGGGGTATGGCTACACCTTC
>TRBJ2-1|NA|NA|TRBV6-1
CASSGWGQSRNEQFF
TGTGCCAGCAGCGGCTGGGGCCAGAGCAGGAATGAGCAGTTCTTC
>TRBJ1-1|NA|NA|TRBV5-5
CASSLVRIPTEAFF
TGTGCCAGCAGCTTGGTACGTATTCCCACTGAAGCTTTCTTT
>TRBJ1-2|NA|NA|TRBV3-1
CASSQTQGGYTF
TGTGCCAGCAGCCAAACCCAGGGAGGCTACACCTTC
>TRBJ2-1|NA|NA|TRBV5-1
CASSSAWEQFF
TGCGCCAGCAGTTCGGCGTGGGAGCAGTTCTTC
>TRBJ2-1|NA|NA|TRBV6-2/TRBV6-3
CASSIQGANNEQFF
TGTGCCAGCAGTATCCAGGGTGCCAACAATGAGCAGTTCTTC
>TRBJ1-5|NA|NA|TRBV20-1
CSAGRTSGNQPQHF
TGCAGTGCGGGGCGCACGTCGGGCAATCAGCCCCAGCATTTT
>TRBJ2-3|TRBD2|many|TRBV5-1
CASSPSRGAGYSTDTQYF
TGCGCCAGCAGCCCCAGCCGGGGAGCGGGATATAGCACAGATACGCAGTATTTT
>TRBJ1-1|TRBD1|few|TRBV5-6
CASSLQGAYLVTEAFF
TGTGCCAGCAGCTTGCAGGGGGCGTACTTAGTCACTGAAGCTTTCTTT
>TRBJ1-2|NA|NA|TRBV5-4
CASSPGGPGRYGYTF
TGTGCCAGCAGCCCGGGAGGGCCAGGGCGATATGGCTACACCTTC
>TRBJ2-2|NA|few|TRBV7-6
CASSLAPGQDTGELFF
TGTGCCAGCAGCTTAGCGCCGGGACAAGACACCGGGGAGCTGTTTTTT
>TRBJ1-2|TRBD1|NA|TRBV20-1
CSASRQGGNYGYTF
TGCAGTGCTAGTAGACAGGGAGGTAACTATGGCTACACCTTC
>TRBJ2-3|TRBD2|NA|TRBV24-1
CATSDSSGGTDTQYF
TGTGCCACCAGTGATTCAAGCGGGGGCACAGATACGCAGTATTTT
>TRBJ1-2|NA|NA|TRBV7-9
CASSLPLYQGWKSDYGYTF
TGTGCCAGCAGCTTACCCCTCTATCAGGGGTGGAAGTCGGACTATGGCTACACCTTC
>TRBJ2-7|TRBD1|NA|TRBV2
CASSEGPGTGDSYEQYF
TGTGCCAGCAGTGAAGGGCCAGGGACAGGGGACTCCTACGAGCAGTACTTC
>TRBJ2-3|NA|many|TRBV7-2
CASSRAGDTQYF
TGTGCCAGCAGCCGGGCAGGGGATACGCAGTATTTT
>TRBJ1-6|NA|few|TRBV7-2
CASSLTGGPESPLHF
TGTGCCAGCAGCTTAACCGGGGGGCCAGAGTCACCCCTCCACTTT
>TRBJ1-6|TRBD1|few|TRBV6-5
CASSYTTGSNENSPLHF
TGTGCCAGCAGTTACACGACAGGGAGTAATGAGAATTCACCCCTCCACTTT
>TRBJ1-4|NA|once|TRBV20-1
CSARDPSGTLGKLFF
TGCAGTGCTAGAGATCCATCAGGGACCCTCGGGAAACTGTTTTTT
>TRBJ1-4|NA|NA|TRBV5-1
CASSTGLSEKLFF
TGCGCCAGCTCGACAGGTCTAAGTGAAAAACTGTTTTTT
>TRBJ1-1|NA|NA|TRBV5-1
CASSLGRLLGTEAFF
TGCGCCAGCAGCTTGGGGAGGCTGTTGGGGACTGAAGCTTTCTTT
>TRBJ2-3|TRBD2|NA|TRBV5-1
CASSAGLAGGFTDTQYF
TGCGCCAGCAGCGCCGGACTAGCGGGGGGCTTTACAGATACGCAGTATTTT
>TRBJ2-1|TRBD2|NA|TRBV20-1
CSARATGGNEQFF
TGCAGTGCTAGAGCCACCGGGGGGAATGAGCAGTTCTTC
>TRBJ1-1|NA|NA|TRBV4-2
CASSQDRGVNTEAFF
TGTGCCAGCAGCCAAGACAGGGGCGTGAACACTGAAGCTTTCTTT
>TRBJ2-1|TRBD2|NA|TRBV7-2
CASSLLLGTSLVNEQFF
TGTGCCAGCAGCTTATTATTAGGGACTAGCCTCGTCAATGAGCAGTTCTTC
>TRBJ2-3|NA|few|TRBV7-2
CASSTTRTVRTDTQYF
TGTGCCAGCAGTACCACGCGAACAGTCAGGACAGATACGCAGTATTTT
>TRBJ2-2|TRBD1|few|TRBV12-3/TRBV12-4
CASSQPPRTGAGELFF
TGTGCCAGCAGCCAACCACCGAGGACAGGGGCCGGGGAGCTGTTTTTT
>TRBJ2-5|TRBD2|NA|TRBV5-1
CASSFSGTSSSETQYF
TGCGCCAGCAGCTTTTCCGGGACTAGCAGTTCGGAGACCCAGTACTTC
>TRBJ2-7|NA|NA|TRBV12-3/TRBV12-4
CASRKTGSWSYEQYF
TGTGCCAGCAGAAAAACCGGGAGTTGGTCCTACGAGCAGTACTTC
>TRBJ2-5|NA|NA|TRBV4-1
CASSGPLETQYF
TGCGCCAGCAGCGGACCCTTGGAGACCCAGTACTTC
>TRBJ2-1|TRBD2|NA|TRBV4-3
CASSQDQLAGGPGNEQFF
TGCGCCAGCAGCCAAGATCAACTAGCGGGAGGGCCGGGCAATGAGCAGTTCTTC